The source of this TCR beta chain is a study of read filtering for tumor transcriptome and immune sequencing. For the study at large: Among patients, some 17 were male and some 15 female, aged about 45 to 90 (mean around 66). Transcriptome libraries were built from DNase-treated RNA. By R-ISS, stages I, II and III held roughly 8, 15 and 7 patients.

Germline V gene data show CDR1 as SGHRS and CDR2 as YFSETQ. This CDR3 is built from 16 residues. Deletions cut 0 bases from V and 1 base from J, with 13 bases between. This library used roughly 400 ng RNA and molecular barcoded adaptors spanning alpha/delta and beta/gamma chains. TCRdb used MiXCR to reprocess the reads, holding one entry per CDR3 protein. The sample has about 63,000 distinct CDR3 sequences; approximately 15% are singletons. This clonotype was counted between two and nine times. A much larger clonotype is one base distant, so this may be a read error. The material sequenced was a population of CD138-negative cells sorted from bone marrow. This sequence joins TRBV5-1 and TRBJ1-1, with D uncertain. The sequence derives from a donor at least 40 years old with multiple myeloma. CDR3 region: CASSLGPWSSNTEAFF. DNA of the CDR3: TGCGCCAGCAGCTTGGGCCCATGGAGCTCGAACACTGAAGCTTTCTTT.